The sequence of this T cell receptor (beta chain) was determined in a study of T cells in Graves' hyperthyroidism and ophthalmopathy. RNA transcripts provided the source from which TCR beta CDR3 regions were amplified. The primer set for the first-round RT-PCR of the TCR CDR3 was HTBI. One entry per CDR3 protein, called by TCRdb with MiXCR from the multiplex PCR reads. In the table there are 800,000 or so distinct CDR3 sequences, about 38% of which are singletons. CDR3 length: 15 amino acids. Germline values: CDR1 SGDLS, CDR2 YYNGEE. Trimming removed 4 bases from V and 3 bases from J, with 13 bases in between.

The origin of this receptor is a man in his late teens or twenties with Graves' hyperthyroidism. Input material: blood. The rearrangement joins TRBV9 to TRBJ1-4; TRBD1 is a possible D gene (5 bases). In DNA form, the CDR3 reads TGTGCCAGCAGCCCCTCAGGGAACCCTAATGAAAAACTGTTTTTT. As protein: CASSPSGNPNEKLFF.